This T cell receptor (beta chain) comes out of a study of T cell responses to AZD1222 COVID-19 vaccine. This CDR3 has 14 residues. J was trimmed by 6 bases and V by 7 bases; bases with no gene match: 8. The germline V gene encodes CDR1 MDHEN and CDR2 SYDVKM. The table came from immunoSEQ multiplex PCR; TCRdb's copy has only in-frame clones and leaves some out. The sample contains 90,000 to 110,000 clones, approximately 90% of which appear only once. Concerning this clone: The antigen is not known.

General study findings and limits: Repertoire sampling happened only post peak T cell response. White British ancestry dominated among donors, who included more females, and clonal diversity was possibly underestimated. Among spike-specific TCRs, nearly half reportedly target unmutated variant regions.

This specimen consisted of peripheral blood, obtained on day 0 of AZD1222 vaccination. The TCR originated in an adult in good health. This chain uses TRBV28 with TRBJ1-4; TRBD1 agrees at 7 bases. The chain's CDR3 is CASNKGARDEKLFF. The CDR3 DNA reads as TGTGCCAGCAACAAGGGGGCGCGGGATGAAAAACTGTTTTTT.